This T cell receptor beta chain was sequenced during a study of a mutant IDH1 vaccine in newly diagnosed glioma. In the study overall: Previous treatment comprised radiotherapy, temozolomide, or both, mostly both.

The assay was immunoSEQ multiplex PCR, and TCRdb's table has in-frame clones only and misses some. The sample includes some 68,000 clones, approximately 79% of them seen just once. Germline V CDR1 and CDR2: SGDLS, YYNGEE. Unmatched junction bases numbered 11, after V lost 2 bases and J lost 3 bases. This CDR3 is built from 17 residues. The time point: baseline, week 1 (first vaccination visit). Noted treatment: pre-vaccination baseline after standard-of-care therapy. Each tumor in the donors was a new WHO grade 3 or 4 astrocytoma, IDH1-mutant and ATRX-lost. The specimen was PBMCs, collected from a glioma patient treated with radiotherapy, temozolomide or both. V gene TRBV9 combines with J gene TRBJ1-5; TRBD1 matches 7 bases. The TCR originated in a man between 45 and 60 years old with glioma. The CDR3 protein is CASSVQGGLWDNQPQHF. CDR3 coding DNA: TGTGCCAGCAGCGTGCAGGGGGGACTTTGGGACAATCAGCCCCAGCATTTT.